This T cell receptor (beta chain) was recorded in a study of T-cell memory formation after mild COVID-19. Background on the study: TCR clusters were mostly donor specific.

About this clonotype: The antigen remains unidentified.

TCRdb re-analysed the 5' RACE reads in MiXCR, keeping a single row per CDR3 protein. This sample has 300,000 to 350,000 distinct CDR3 sequences, with 13% to 15% found just once. V was pared by 0 bases and J by 4 bases, with 12 bases between. CDR1 KGHSH and CDR2 LQKENI come from the germline V gene. This CDR3 is 15 amino acids long. Whole-study results and caveats: The SARS-CoV-2 specificity of second-wave clones reaching peak at day 37 remained unverified. Pre-infection memory already had some responding clones, implying cross-reactive memory joined.

J is TRBJ1-2 and V is TRBV18, with D tentatively TRBD1 (6 bases). The clonotype comes from a man between 18 and 29 years old who had mild COVID-19 (a few samples of this study predate the infection). Cell type and time point are not known. Input material: PBMCs or a T cell subset sorted from them (not recorded which). DNA of the CDR3: TGTGCCAGCTCACCACCGATCGCAGGGGCCTATGGCTACACCTTC. It encodes CASSPPIAGAYGYTF.